A selection of T cell receptor beta chains follows, all from one sample in a study of blood T cells in healthy people across ages. TCRdb re-analysed the 5' RACE reads in MiXCR, keeping a single row per CDR3 protein. The table lists some 1.7 million distinct CDR3 sequences, roughly 27% of them singletons. The specimen sequenced was blood. The receptors shown here come from a woman in her twenties or thirties in good health. The CDR3 runs from the conserved cysteine through the conserved F or W. D genes are given only for firm matches. Clone size is not always given. Where it is, it says once, few, many or a class for expanded clones.

>TRBJ2-5|-|-|TRBV12-3/TRBV12-4
TGTGCCAGCAGCCGGGACTCCAGATACAATGAGCAGTACTTC
CASSRDSRYNEQYF
>TRBJ2-7|-|-|TRBV4-3
TGCGCCAGCAGCCGCCCAGGGACGCCTTCCTACGAGCAGTACTTC
CASSRPGTPSYEQYF
>TRBJ1-2|many|-|TRBV6-5
TGTGCCAGCAGTTCCCGACCGGGTTTGGGCTACACCTTC
CASSSRPGLGYTF
>TRBJ2-7|many|TRBD2|TRBV10-1
TGCGCCAGCTCGACTAGCGGCGAGCAGTACTTC
CASSTSGEQYF
>TRBJ1-2|-|-|TRBV21-1
TGTGCCATAAATCCCGTAAACTATGGCCACACCTTC
CAINPVNYGHTF
>TRBJ2-7|many|-|TRBV20-1
TGCAGTGCCATGGATCCAACCCGCTACGAGCAGTACTTC
CSAMDPTRYEQYF
>TRBJ2-3|-|TRBD2|TRBV2
TGTGCCAGCAGTGCTGGGGGGACTAGCGGGAATACAGATACGCAGTATTTT
CASSAGGTSGNTDTQYF
>TRBJ2-1|-|TRBD2|TRBV5-5
TGTGCCAGCAGCGCTTCGACTAGCGGGAGCTCCTACAATGAGCAGTTCTTC
CASSASTSGSSYNEQFF
>TRBJ1-5|many|-|TRBV7-6
TGTGCCAGCAGCTTAGCCCAGGGTAGTCAGCCCCAGCATTTT
CASSLAQGSQPQHF
>TRBJ2-7|few|TRBD2|TRBV12-3/TRBV12-4
TGTGCCAGCAGCCCGCCCGTTCTAGCGGGATTAGCGTACGAGCAGTACTTC
CASSPPVLAGLAYEQYF
>TRBJ2-1|-|-|TRBV7-3
TGTGCCAGCAGCCTCACCCGGGCCAGCTCCTACAATGAGCAGTTCTTC
CASSLTRASSYNEQFF
>TRBJ1-5|-|TRBD1|TRBV6-2/TRBV6-3
TGTGCCAGCAGTCCCCATGGACAGGGTGGTGTTCAGCCCCAGCATTTT
CASSPHGQGGVQPQHF
>TRBJ2-2|-|TRBD2|TRBV12-3/TRBV12-4
TGTGCCAGCAGCCTCCTCCCGGGACTAGCGGGGGGGCGGGCCACCGGGGAGCTGTTTTTT
CASSLLPGLAGGRATGELFF
>TRBJ2-1|-|TRBD2|TRBV6-1
TGTGCCAGCCACACACGGTTGACTAGCGGGGGATTGAACGATGAGCAGTTCTTC
CASHTRLTSGGLNDEQFF
>TRBJ2-7|few|TRBD2|TRBV4-1
TGCGCCAGCAGCTCCAAGCGGGGGGACTCCTACGAGCAGTACTTC
CASSSKRGDSYEQYF
>TRBJ1-6|-|-|TRBV24-1
TGTGCCACCAGTGACCGATTGGGTTCACCCCTCCACTTT
CATSDRLGSPLHF
>TRBJ2-1|few|TRBD2|TRBV20-1
TGCAGTGCTACCATAAGGACTAGCGTGCGGAATGAGCAGTTCTTC
CSATIRTSVRNEQFF
>TRBJ2-2|once|-|TRBV2
TGTGCCAGCAGGTCAGGGGCCATCACCGGGGAGCTGTTTTTT
CASRSGAITGELFF
>TRBJ2-5|few|-|TRBV11-2
TGTGCCAGCAGCTTAGAGTGGGGCAGGGTGCGGGAGACCCAGTACTTC
CASSLEWGRVRETQYF
>TRBJ2-3|-|-|TRBV10-3
TGTGCCATCAGTGAGTCCGGACACCCTAGCACAGATACGCAGTATTTT
CAISESGHPSTDTQYF